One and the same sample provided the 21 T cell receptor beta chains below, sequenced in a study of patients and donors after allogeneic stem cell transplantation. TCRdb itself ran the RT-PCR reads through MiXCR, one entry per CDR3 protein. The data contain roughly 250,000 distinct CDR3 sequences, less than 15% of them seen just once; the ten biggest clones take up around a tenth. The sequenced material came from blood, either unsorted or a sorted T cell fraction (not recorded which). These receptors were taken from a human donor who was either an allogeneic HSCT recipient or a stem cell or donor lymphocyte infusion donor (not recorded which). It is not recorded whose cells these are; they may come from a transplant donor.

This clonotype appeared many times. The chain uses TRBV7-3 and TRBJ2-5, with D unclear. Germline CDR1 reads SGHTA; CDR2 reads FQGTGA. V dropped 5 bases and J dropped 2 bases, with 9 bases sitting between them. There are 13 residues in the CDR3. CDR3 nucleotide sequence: TGTGCCAGCAGCGGAAGTCCTCAAGAGACCCAGTACTTC. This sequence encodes CASSGSPQETQYF. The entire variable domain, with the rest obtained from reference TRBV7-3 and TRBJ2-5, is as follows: GAGVSQTPSNKVTEKGKYVELRCDPISGHTALYWYRQSLGQGPEFLIYFQGTGAADDSGLPNDRFFAVRPEGSVSTLKIQRTERGDSAVYLCASSGSPQETQYFGPGTRLLVL.

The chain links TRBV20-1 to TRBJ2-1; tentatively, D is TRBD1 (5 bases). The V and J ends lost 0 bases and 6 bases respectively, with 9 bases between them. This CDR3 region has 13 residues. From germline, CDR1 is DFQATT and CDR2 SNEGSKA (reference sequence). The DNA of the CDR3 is TGCAGTGCTAGAGATAGGGGTAGCAATGAGCAGTTCTTC. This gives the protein CSARDRGSNEQFF.

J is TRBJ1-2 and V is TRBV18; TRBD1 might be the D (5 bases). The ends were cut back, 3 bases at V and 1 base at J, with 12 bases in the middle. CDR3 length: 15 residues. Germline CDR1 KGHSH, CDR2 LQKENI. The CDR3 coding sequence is TGTGCCAGCTCACCCAGGGAAAAATTTAACTATGGCTACACCTTC. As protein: CASSPREKFNYGYTF.

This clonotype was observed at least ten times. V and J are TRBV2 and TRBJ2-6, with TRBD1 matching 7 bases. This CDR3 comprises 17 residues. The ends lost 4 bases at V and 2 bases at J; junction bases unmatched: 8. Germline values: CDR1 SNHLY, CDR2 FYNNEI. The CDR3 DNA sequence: TGTGCCAGCAGTGGTCTTGACAGGGTCGCTGGGGCCAACGTCCTGACTTTC. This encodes CASSGLDRVAGANVLTF. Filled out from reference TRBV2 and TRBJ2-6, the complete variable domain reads EPEVTQTPSHQVTQMGQEVILRCVPISNHLYFYWYRQILGQKVEFLVSFYNNEISEKSEIFDDQFSVERPDGSNFTLKIRSTKLEDSAMYFCASSGLDRVAGANVLTFGAGSRLTVL.

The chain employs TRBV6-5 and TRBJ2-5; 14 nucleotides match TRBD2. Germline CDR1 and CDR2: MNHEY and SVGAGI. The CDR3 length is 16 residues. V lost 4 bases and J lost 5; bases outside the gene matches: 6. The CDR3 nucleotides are TGTGCCAGCAGTTCGACTAGCGGGGGGGCCCGGGAGACCCAGTACTTC. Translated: CASSSTSGGARETQYF.

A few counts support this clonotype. Written as DNA, the CDR3 is TGTGCCAGCACCACCCGACGACAGGGTGGTACCTACAATGAGCAGTTCTTC. The encoded protein is CASTTRRQGGTYNEQFF. This sequence joins TRBV11-2 and TRBJ2-1, with 7 bases fitting TRBD1. This CDR3 is 17 amino acids long. Germline V gene lookup returns CDR1 SGHAT and CDR2 FQNNGV. V lost 7 bases, J lost 2 bases, and 14 bases stayed unmatched.

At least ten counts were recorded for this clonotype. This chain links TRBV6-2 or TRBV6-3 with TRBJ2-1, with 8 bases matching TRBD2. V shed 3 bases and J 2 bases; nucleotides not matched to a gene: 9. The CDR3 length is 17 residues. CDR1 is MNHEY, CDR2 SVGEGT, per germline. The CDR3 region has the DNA TGTGCCAGCAGTTATATCGGGTCTAGCGGGCCCTACAATGAGCAGTTCTTC. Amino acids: CASSYIGSSGPYNEQFF.

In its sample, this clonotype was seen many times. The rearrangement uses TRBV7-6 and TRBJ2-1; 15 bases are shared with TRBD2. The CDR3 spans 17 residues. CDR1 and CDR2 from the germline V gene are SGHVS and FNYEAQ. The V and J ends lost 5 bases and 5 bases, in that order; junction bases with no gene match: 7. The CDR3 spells CASSPGLAGGPNNEQFF. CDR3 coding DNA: TGTGCCAGCAGCCCAGGACTAGCGGGAGGGCCCAACAATGAGCAGTTCTTC. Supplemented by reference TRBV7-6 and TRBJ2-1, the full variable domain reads GAGVSQSPRYKVTKRGQDVALRCDPISGHVSLYWYRQALGQGPEFLTYFNYEAQQDKSGLPNDRFSAERPEGSISTLTIQRTEQRDSAMYRCASSPGLAGGPNNEQFFGPGTRLTVL.

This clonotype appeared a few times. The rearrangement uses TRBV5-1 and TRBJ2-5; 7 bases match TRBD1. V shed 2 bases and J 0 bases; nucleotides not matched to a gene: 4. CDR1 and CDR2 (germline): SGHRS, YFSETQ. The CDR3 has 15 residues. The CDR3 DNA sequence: TGCGCCAGCAGCTTACAGGGGACAGACCAAGAGACCCAGTACTTC. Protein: CASSLQGTDQETQYF. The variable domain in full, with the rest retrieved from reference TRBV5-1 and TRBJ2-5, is KAGVTQTPRYLIKTRGQQVTLSCSPISGHRSVSWYQQTPGQGLQFLFEYFSETQRNKGNFPGRFSGRQFSNSRSEMNVSTLELGDSALYLCASSLQGTDQETQYFGPGTRLLVL.

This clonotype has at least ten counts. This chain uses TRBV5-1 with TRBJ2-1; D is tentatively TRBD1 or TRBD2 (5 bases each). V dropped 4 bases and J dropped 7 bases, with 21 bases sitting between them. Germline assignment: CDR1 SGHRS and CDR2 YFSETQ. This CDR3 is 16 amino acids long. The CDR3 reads CASSGETFLGENEQFF. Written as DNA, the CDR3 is TGCGCCAGCAGCGGGGAGACTTTTTTGGGGGAGAATGAGCAGTTCTTC.

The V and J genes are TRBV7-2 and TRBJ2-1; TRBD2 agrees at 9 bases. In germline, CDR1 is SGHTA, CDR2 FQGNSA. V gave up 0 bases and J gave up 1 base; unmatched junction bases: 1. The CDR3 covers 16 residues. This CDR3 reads CASSLAAGGSYNEQFF. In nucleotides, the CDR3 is TGTGCCAGCAGCTTAGCTGCGGGGGGGTCCTACAATGAGCAGTTCTTC.

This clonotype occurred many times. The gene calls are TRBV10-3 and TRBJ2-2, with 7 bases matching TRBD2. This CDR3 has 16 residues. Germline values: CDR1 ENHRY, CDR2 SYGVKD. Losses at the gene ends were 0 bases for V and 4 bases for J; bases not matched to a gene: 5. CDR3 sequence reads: CAISESTGTTTGELFF. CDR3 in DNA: TGTGCCATCAGTGAGTCGACCGGGACTACCACCGGGGAGCTGTTTTTT.

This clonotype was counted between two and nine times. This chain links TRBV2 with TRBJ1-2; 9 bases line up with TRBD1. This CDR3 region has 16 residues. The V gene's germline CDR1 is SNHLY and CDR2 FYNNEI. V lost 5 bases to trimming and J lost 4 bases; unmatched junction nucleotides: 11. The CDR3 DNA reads TGTGCCAGCAGTCCCTCGGGGACAGGGATCGGCTATGGCTACACCTTC. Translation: CASSPSGTGIGYGYTF.

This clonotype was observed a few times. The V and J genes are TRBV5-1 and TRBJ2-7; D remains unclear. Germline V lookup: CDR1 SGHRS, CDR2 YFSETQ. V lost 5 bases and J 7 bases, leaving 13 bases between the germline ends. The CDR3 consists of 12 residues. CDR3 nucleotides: TGCGCCAGCAGTCAGCACTATACTGAGCAGTACTTC. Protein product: CASSQHYTEQYF.

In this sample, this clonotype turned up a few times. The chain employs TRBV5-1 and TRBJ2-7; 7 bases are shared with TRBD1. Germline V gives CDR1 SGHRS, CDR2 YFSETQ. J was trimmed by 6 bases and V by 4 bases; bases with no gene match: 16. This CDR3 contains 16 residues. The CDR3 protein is CASSTQISTGTGEQYF. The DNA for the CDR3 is TGCGCCAGCAGCACTCAAATTTCGACAGGGACGGGCGAGCAGTACTTC.

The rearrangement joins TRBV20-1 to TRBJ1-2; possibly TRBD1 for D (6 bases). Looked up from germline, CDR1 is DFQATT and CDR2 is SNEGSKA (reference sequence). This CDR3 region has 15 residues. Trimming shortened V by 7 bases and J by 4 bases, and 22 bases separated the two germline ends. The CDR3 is CSVQRVGGRSYGYTF. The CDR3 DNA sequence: TGCAGTGTTCAAAGGGTCGGGGGGCGAAGCTATGGCTACACCTTC.

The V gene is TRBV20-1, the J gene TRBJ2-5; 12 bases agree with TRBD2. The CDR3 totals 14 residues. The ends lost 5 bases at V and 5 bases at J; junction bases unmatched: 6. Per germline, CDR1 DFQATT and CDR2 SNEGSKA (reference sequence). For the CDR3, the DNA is TGCAGTGCTGGGCGACTAGCGGGGGAGGAGACCCAGTACTTC. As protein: CSAGRLAGEETQYF.

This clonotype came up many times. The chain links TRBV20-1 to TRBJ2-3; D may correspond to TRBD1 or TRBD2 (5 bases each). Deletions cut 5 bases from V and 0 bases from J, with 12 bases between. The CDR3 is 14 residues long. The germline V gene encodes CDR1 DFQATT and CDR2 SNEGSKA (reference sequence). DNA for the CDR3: TGCAGTGCTGGCCGGGACGCTAGCACAGATACGCAGTATTTT. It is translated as CSAGRDASTDTQYF.

The CDR3: CSARLPGFNTEAFF. In nucleotides, the CDR3 is TGCAGTGCTAGATTACCGGGCTTTAACACTGAAGCTTTCTTT. The chain has TRBV20-1 and TRBJ1-1; the D is unclear. The CDR3 length is 14 residues. Trimming removed 2 bases at V and 2 bases at J, with 12 bases between. The germline gives CDR1 DFQATT, CDR2 SNEGSKA (reference sequence).

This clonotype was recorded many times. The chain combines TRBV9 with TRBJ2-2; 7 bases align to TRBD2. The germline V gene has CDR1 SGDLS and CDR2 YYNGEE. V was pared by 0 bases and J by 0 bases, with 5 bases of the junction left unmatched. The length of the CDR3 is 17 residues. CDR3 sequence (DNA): TGTGCCAGCAGCGTAGAGGGACGGGGGGCGAACACCGGGGAGCTGTTTTTT. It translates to CASSVEGRGANTGELFF.

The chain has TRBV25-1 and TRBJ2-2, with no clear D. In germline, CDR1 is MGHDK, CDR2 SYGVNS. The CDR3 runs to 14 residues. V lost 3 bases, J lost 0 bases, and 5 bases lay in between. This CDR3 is CASSDISNTGELFF. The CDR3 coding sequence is TGTGCCAGCAGTGATATCTCGAACACCGGGGAGCTGTTTTTT.